The T cell receptor (beta chain) under discussion was sequenced for a study of cytomegalovirus exposure and HLA in healthy donors (TCRdb year 2017). Some background on the complete study: An earlier analysis of approximately 640 of the donors reported 250 to 350 Gb of sequence data and some 120 million unique TCR beta sequences from 150 million to 200 million T cells. Roughly 320 gigabases of sequencing data and around 85 million unique TCR sequences made up an early release that covered about 640 HLA-typed donors. Among the roughly 400 genotyped donors, approximately 76% belonged to the genetic ancestry cluster associated with self-reported Caucasian donors. The aim of the study was to test whether cataloging public T cell receptors could identify signatures of past pathogen exposure. The study profiled the T cell repertoires of approximately 700 subjects by immunosequencing and related them to cytomegalovirus serostatus. Along with the approximately 650-subject first cohort, a separate validation cohort of over a hundred different subjects was used. To predict cytomegalovirus infection status, the study brought together high-throughput TCR immunosequencing, statistical association of individual TCRs with disease status, and machine learning. A later analysis re-analyzed previously published TCR beta repertoires from 666 donors and added high-resolution HLA genotyping to study TCR occurrence patterns. Rather than drawing on any new phenotypic data, the later analysis identified candidate immune exposures from TCR beta sequences and the way those sequences occurred across donors. An earlier analysis of 500 to 650 of the donors applied high-throughput TCR beta sequencing to assess whether each TCR beta V gene segment acted as functional or pseudogenic. Donor age, sex, ethnicity and CMV serostatus were compiled together with the repertoire data. In a later genetic analysis, genome-wide SNP genotypes for about three fifths of the roughly 670 donors were used, and that subset was treated as a discovery cohort. Every repertoire in the discovery cohort had been generated on one and the same sequencing platform. Both class I and class II loci were covered by HLA typing, at four-digit resolution. Typing coverage varied by locus: about 629-640 donors for A, B, C, DRB1 and DQB1; approximately 560 for DQA1; 600 to 610 for DPA1; fewer than 480 for DPB1. Because of strong linkage in the cohort, roughly five DR-DQ haplotypes were treated as single units for association and clustering. On average, roughly 200,000 unique TCR beta nucleotide sequences were sequenced per donor among about 400 genotyped donors of the cohort, with 15% to 20% of those sequences being non-productive. Broader findings and caveats from the paper: A further reported finding was that TCR beta sequences accurately predicted the HLA-A and HLA-B alleles for most subjects in the first cohort. Broadly in line with IMGT annotations, most TCR beta V segments showed up in productive rearrangements about 87% or about 30% of the time in an earlier analysis of around 550 of the donors. A group of highly shared sequence variants was considered likely to be a technical artifact of the sequencing pipeline. In a later analysis, the rate of TCR association differed among HLA loci, with DRB1 alleles having the most associated TCRs and HLA-C alleles having the fewest. For the cohort, immune exposure information was limited to CMV serostatus. Across donors, most TCR sequences were observed very rarely, whereas some public TCRs were present in many individuals. Correlated functional status among segregating V segments might be attributable to linkage disequilibrium, but an unknown experimental factor could not be ruled out. In both the original and validation cohorts, the classifier was reported to diagnose cytomegalovirus status with high specificity and sensitivity. The cohort was sequenced for TCR beta chains only, and without alpha or paired-chain data the features that could be detected were limited. In a later genetic analysis, fewer N-insertions in productive TCRs were reported among donors in an Asian-associated ancestry cluster than the 666-donor mean. The presence/absence analyses assumed that sequencing depth was roughly uniform across donors, and that assumption may not be true. In a later analysis, several top co-occurrence clusters were reported to appear linked to parvovirus B19, influenza, CMV and Epstein-Barr virus. A later analysis associated about 18,000 TCR beta sequences with specific HLA alleles at a false discovery rate of 0.05. Compared with equally common non-associated chains, HLA-associated TCR beta chains in a later analysis were more clonally expanded and had lower generation probabilities. Over 15 rarely observed V segments, including chromosome 9 orphons, were excluded from the earlier analysis of a few hundred of the donors because counts were too low. V-gene and J-gene trimming of TCR beta chains was associated with a missense DCLRE1C variant in a later genetic analysis, and the association was replicated in an independent cohort. The study listed 164 TCR beta chains as associated with cytomegalovirus. In vitro tests confirmed that three of the cytomegalovirus-associated TCR beta chains recognize cytomegalovirus antigens. When HLA alleles, especially DR and DQ, strongly co-occurred, attributing TCR associations to individual alleles was difficult. In a later analysis, most CMV-associated TCR beta chains were found to appear HLA-restricted, with HLA associations seemingly driven largely by CMV exposure. It was suggested by the authors that the approach could potentially be generalized to other disease states and immunological phenotypes. Because some donors lacked HLA typing at each locus, the association tests relied only on the typed subset. Some IMGT-functional V segments, including TRBV6-2 and TRBV6-3, could not be distinguished by the 87-base-pair reads and were therefore excluded.

Note on this clone: Its antigen is currently not known. The input lacks base qualities; no much larger clone sits a single base away.

Preparation of the library involved the immunoSEQ multiplex PCR assay. For the multiplex PCR, a mixture combining 60 forward primers for TCR Vbeta segments and 13 reverse primers for TCR Jbeta segments was used. The CDR3 region of rearranged TCR beta genes was amplified from genomic DNA by a multiplex PCR assay. The Illumina HiSeq System was used to sequence the amplified TCR beta libraries as 87-base-pair reads. Processing in the source paper ran as follows. Across the 670 or so repertoires, a later analysis counted approximately 75 million unique TCR beta chains, roughly 11 million of which were shared by at least two donors. Raw reads were error-corrected and collapsed into unique sequences with a nearest-neighbor algorithm that merged closely related sequences to remove PCR and sequencing errors. Alignment of CDR3 sequences to IMGT reference sequences was used to assign V, D and J gene segments. For a sequence to be retained, a match of at least six nucleotides was required to both a V gene segment and a J gene segment. A rearrangement was called productive if the CDR3 had no stop codons and remained in frame with V and J, and every other rearrangement was called non-productive. Following IMGT convention, CDR3 was defined as the stretch from the second conserved V-encoded cysteine to the conserved J-encoded phenylalanine. Sequences without an unambiguous match to a single V gene segment were excluded from the earlier analysis of a few hundred of the donors. An earlier analysis of around 600 of the donors classified V segments as functional when productive rearrangements were above 56.7% and as segregating when the standard deviation between donors was above 5%. A statistical classification framework was developed to diagnose cytomegalovirus status using the catalog of TCR beta chain sequences. V and J gene assignment, in a later analysis, came from comparing TCR nucleotide sequences with IMGT/GENE-DB human TR gene sequences. The TCRdist pipeline was used in a later analysis to assign CDR3 sequences and most-parsimonious VDJ recombination scenarios. In a later analysis, each TCR beta chain was defined by its CDR3 amino acid sequence together with its V-gene family, and reads lacking a unique V-gene family were excluded. As a way to deal with suspected cross-contamination and a sequencing artifact, a later analysis dropped hundreds of nucleotide sequences that were highly shared and had low generation probability. A later analysis calculated a clonal expansion index for each public chain from normalized within-repertoire ranks of inferred template counts. In a later analysis, generation probabilities were computed using a VDJ recombination model fitted to out-of-frame rearrangements, and the results were checked against IGoR. In a later analysis, TCR-TCR, TCR-HLA and TCR-CMV co-occurrence was scored with hypergeometric tests, and a repertoire-size bias correction was applied to TCR pairs. False discovery rates were estimated in a later analysis by permuting HLA or CMV assignments 20 times. A later analysis grouped co-occurring TCRs with DBSCAN, adding TCRdist sequence similarity when clustering within HLA-allele-positive subsets. Repertoires with fewer than 30,000 or more than 120,000 public chains were left out of co-occurrence clustering, as were five repertoires with anomalous nucleotide sharing. The table was pulled from immuneACCESS by TCRdb, which kept in-frame rearrangements only. Such tables lose some clones; where checked, under half of the loss comes from unresolved V genes, and the rest has no known cause. The V and J calls and the clone size are those of that table, but D and trimming were determined from the DNA. Here the sample has 55,000 to 90,000 clones; around three quarters occur a single time. Clones ranked in the top ten supply 5.5% to 7.5% of the sample.

V was cut back by 3 bases and J by 1 base, leaving a gap of 13 bases between them. In the germline V gene (reference sequence), CDR1 corresponds to GTSNPN and CDR2 to SVGIG. The CDR3, from cysteine to phenylalanine, totals 15 residues. Of the read, only the CDR3 DNA is kept; its 45 bases are in frame from base 1. The cohort comprised more than 550 healthy bone marrow donors. At the time of sampling, every cohort member was nominally healthy, though immune exposures that went unrecorded were likely present. The donor was CMV seronegative and belonged to the group of over 300 seronegative cohort members. A peripheral blood sample was collected from each donor, and TCR beta sequencing was performed on peripheral blood mononuclear cells. The Qiagen DNeasy Blood Extraction Kit was used to extract genomic DNA from the blood cell samples.

Here the chain combines TRBV30 and TRBJ1-3, with TRBD1 tentatively as D gene (6 bases match). Sequenced material: PBMCs. This clonotype was obtained from a man over 45 in good health and CMV-seronegative. The nucleotide sequence reads as follows: TGTGCCTGGAGCGGACAGACCCTTTCTGGAAACACCATATATTTT. This yields the protein CAWSGQTLSGNTIYF.